This TCR beta chain was captured by sequencing in a study of T cells in Graves' hyperthyroidism and ophthalmopathy. Researchers took RNA transcripts and amplified the TCR beta CDR3 regions from them. During a first-round RT-PCR of the TCR CDR3, the HTBI primer set was used. Each CDR3 protein is one row after TCRdb ran MiXCR on the multiplex PCR reads. The sample lists 40,000 to 65,000 distinct CDR3 sequences, approximately 52% occurring once. Duration under 3 months, a NOSPECS grade of at least 4, and a Clinical Activity Score of at least 3 characterized the ophthalmopathy patients. Cells are PBMCs isolated from around 9.4 ml of fresh blood. Study-level points and caveats: Ophthalmopathy could be told apart from stable hyperthyroidism with a 13 V-J model. Onset of ophthalmopathy came a median around 6.5 months after the model predicted it.

Germline V CDR1 and CDR2: ENHRY, SYGVKD. Counting both end residues, the CDR3 totals 10 amino acids. This clonotype was found once. Antigen: not known. The CDR3 ends on some other residue instead of the conserved phenylalanine or tryptophan, so this is likely a read error. The limits of the CDR3 on the DNA are not certain, so only TCRdb's listed CDR3 is given. This sequence was found in a woman between 45 and 60 years old with Graves' ophthalmopathy. Sequencing was done on a sample of blood. This chain uses TRBV10-3 with TRBJ2-3; the table's TRBD1 call for D was not verified on the DNA. The CDR3 sequence: CATGGNRGVY.